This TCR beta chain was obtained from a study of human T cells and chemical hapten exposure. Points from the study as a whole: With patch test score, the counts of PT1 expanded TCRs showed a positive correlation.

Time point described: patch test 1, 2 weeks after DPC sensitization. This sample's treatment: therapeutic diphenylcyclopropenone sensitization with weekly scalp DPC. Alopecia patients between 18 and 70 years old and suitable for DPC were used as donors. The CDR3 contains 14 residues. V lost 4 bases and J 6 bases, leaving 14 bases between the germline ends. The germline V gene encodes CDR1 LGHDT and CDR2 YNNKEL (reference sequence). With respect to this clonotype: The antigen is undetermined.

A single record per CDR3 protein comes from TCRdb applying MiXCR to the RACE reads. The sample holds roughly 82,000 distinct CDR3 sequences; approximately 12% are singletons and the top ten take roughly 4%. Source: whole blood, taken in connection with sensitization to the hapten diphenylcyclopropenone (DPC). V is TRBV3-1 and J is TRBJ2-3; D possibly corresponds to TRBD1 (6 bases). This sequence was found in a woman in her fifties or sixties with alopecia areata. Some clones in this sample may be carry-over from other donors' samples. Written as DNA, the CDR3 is TGTGCCAGCAGCCTCTACCGGGACATCGATACGCAGTATTTT. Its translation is CASSLYRDIDTQYF.